This TCR beta chain was captured in a study of T cell responses to AZD1222 COVID-19 vaccine. The method was immunoSEQ multiplex PCR; TCRdb's version includes in-frame clones alone and lacks a portion of them. Of about 130,000 clones listed, about nine tenths were seen once; the top ten hold 4% to 4.5%. Deletions cut 4 bases from V and 6 bases from J, with 13 bases between. CDR1 and CDR2 from the germline V gene are LGHDT and YNNKEL (reference sequence). The CDR3 runs to 14 residues. The specimen comprised peripheral blood, sampled on day 0 of AZD1222 vaccination. The receptor's source is an adult in good health. The chain employs TRBV3-1 (or the pseudogene TRBV3-2) and TRBJ1-5, with unresolved D. The CDR3 loop reads CASSLAGPTQPQHF. The DNA for the CDR3 is TGTGCCAGCAGCCTTGCGGGTCCTACTCAGCCCCAGCATTTT.